This paragraph reports one TCR beta chain. Germline and junction disagree at one end, which may indicate a read error. Sequenced by immunoSEQ multiplex PCR; TCRdb stores in-frame clones only, minus some. The sample includes roughly 69,000 clones, under 95% seen only once; the top ten take roughly 1.5%. The length of the CDR3 is 12 residues. Germline-derived CDR1 and CDR2 are SSHAT and FNYEAQ (reference sequence). The data derive from a study of T cell changes during pregnancy in multiple sclerosis. The receptor comes from a female donor with multiple sclerosis, enrolled in a pregnancy study. The chain carries TRBV7-7 and TRBJ2-5; D uncertain. Specimen: peripheral blood, collected after pregnancy. CDR3 protein: CASSLAPGTQYF. The CDR3 nucleotides are TGTGCTAGCAGCTTAGCCCCCGGGACCCAGTACTTC.